Given below is one T cell receptor (beta chain) in context. Its matching antigen is unknown. The study sequenced TCR beta in blood CD8+ and CD4+ T cells. The TEMRA cells underwent FACS enrichment, while the CD8+ and CD4+ T cells underwent negative isolation. This sample stems from a study of CD8 T cells in Susac syndrome. Overall study results and limits: The study conceded that its TCR sequencing and HLA analysis involved relatively few individuals.

cDNA came from approximately 0.5 to 1 ug RNA primed by random hexamers. Each CDR3 protein gets one entry after TCRdb re-called the immunoSEQ multiplex PCR reads with MiXCR. Of 250,000 to 350,000 distinct CDR3 sequences in the sample, roughly 81% were seen once. The CDR3 sequence is 16 residues long. Trimming shortened V by 3 bases and J by 9 bases, and 21 bases separated the two germline ends. Germline values: CDR1 SNHLY, CDR2 FYNNEI. Input material: CD8+ T cells from PBMCs. This chain joins TRBV2 and TRBJ2-1; D is uncertain. This receptor was obtained from a human donor with multiple sclerosis. The CDR3 DNA is TGTGCCAGCAGTGACCAAGCAGGTTATAGCTCAAGTGAGCAGTTCTTC. It specifies CASSDQAGYSSSEQFF.